This T cell receptor (beta chain) was retrieved from a study of blood T cell dynamics during melanoma immunotherapy. Study details: Patients with metastatic melanoma got pembrolizumab or nivolumab-ipilimumab as first-line care.

The time point: week 3, after first cycle of checkpoint inhibitor. Blood was drawn before treatment and at week 3 after checkpoint blockade. Patients had no prior systemic cancer treatment, immunosuppressants or other active cancers. Germline CDR1 reads SGDLS; CDR2 reads YYNGEE. There are 15 residues in the CDR3. Trimming removed 3 bases at V and 0 bases at J, with 11 bases between. A fixed DNA input of about 0.35 ug was used per bulk PBMC sample. The assay was immunoSEQ multiplex PCR, and TCRdb's table has in-frame clones only and misses some. The data contain around 11,000 clones, over 85% of them seen just once; the ten biggest clones take up less than 25%.

Sequenced material: blood, taken from a patient treated with checkpoint blockade. The clonotype comes from a human donor with melanoma. The chain carries TRBV9 and TRBJ2-3, with a weak D call TRBD2 (5 bases). The CDR3 here is CASSALRTSTDTQYF. The CDR3 DNA sequence: TGTGCCAGCAGCGCCCTGCGGACTAGCACAGATACGCAGTATTTT. The whole variable domain, filled in from reference TRBV9 and TRBJ2-3, reads DSGVTQTPKHLITATGQRVTLRCSPRSGDLSVYWYQQSLDQGLQFLIQYYNGEERAKGNILERFSAQQFPDLHSELNLSSLELGDSALYFCASSALRTSTDTQYFGPGTRLTVL.